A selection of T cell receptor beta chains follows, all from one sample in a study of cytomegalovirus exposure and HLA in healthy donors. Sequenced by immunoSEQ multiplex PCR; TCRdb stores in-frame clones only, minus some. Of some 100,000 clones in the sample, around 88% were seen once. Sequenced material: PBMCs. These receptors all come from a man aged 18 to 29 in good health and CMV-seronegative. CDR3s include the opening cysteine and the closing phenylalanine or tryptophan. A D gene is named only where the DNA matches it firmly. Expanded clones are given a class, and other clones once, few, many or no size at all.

TGTGCCAGCAGCTCAGGGGGCAGGTACACCGGGGAGCTGTTTTTT CASSSGGRYTGELFF TRBD1 NA TRBJ2-2 TRBV11-3
TGTGCCAGCAGTGTTACAGGGCGAGGCTACACCTTC CASSVTGRGYTF NA NA TRBJ1-2 TRBV28
TGTGCCAGCAGCCCCAGGGGGCAGCCCCAGCATTTT CASSPRGQPQHF TRBD1 NA TRBJ1-5 TRBV7-6
TGTGCCAGCAGGAGTAGGCAGGGGTTGAACACTGAAGCTTTCTTT CASRSRQGLNTEAFF NA NA TRBJ1-1 TRBV6-1
TGTGCCAGCAGTGATAGCGGGAGACAGATAGATACGCAGTATTTT CASSDSGRQIDTQYF TRBD2 NA TRBJ2-3 TRBV25-1
TGCGCCAGCAGGGGTGGACTAGCGGCAACTAACACCGGGGAGCTGTTTTTT CASRGGLAATNTGELFF TRBD2 NA TRBJ2-2 TRBV5-1
TGTGCCAGCAGTGTACTAGCGGCCTTAACCTACAATGAGCAGTTCTTC CASSVLAALTYNEQFF TRBD2 NA TRBJ2-1 TRBV25-1
TGTGCCAGCAGCAAGACAGGGGAGAATCAGCCCCAGCATTTT CASSKTGENQPQHF TRBD1 NA TRBJ1-5 TRBV6-4
TGCGCCAGCAGCTGGGGGACTAGCGGGGCCTTCCAAGAGACCCAGTACTTC CASSWGTSGAFQETQYF TRBD2 NA TRBJ2-5 TRBV5-1
TGTGCCTGGGATACAGGGACTAATACGCAAGAGACCCAGTACTTC CAWDTGTNTQETQYF NA NA TRBJ2-5 TRBV30
TGTGCCAGCCAAAGAGCGGGGGCTAGCTCCTACGAGCAGTACTTC CASQRAGASSYEQYF TRBD2 NA TRBJ2-7 TRBV7-9
TGTGCCAGCAGCCCGTGGGGGCTCTCAGGCACAGATACGCAGTATTTT CASSPWGLSGTDTQYF NA NA TRBJ2-3 TRBV9
TGTGCCAGCAGCCCGCGACAGATTTACACTGAAGCTTTCTTT CASSPRQIYTEAFF NA NA TRBJ1-1 TRBV11-2
TGCGCCAGCAGCCAAGCGTATAGGGGGAAACGAGAGCAGTACTTC CASSQAYRGKREQYF NA NA TRBJ2-7 TRBV4-1
TGTGCCAGTAGTATATATCCCGGCGGTGAGCAGTTCTTC CASSIYPGGEQFF NA NA TRBJ2-1 TRBV19
TGTGCCAGCAGCTTAGACCGGGACAGGGGCGCCACCGGGGAGCTGTTTTTT CASSLDRDRGATGELFF TRBD1 NA TRBJ2-2 TRBV7-8
TGTGCCAGCAGGCCCGGGACAGGTATAACCGGGGAGCTGTTTTTT CASRPGTGITGELFF TRBD1 NA TRBJ2-2 TRBV18
TGTGCCTCATCGGGACAGGGTCTCTACGAGCAGTACTTC CASSGQGLYEQYF TRBD1 NA TRBJ2-7 TRBV7-8
TGTGCCAGCAGTATGAGCAGGGTTCGAACTGAAGCTTTCTTT CASSMSRVRTEAFF NA once TRBJ1-1 TRBV28
TGTGCCAGCAGCTCCGGGACAGCAACAAAGACCCAGTACTTC CASSSGTATKTQYF TRBD1 NA TRBJ2-5 TRBV5-4
TGTGCCTGGAGTGCTCTCTCGGAGTATTTCTCCTATAATTCACCCCTCCACTTT CAWSALSEYFSYNSPLHF NA NA TRBJ1-6 TRBV30
TGTGCCAGCAGCTTAACGGGGAGGAGTCAGCCCCAGCATTTT CASSLTGRSQPQHF NA NA TRBJ1-5 TRBV13
TGTGCCAGTGGACAGGCCGGGGGACGGGAAAAACTGTTTTTT CASGQAGGREKLFF TRBD1 few TRBJ1-4 TRBV19
TGTGCCAGCAGTTTATCCGGGACAGGAAGACCCCAGCATTTT CASSLSGTGRPQHF TRBD1 NA TRBJ1-5 TRBV28
TGTGCCAGCAGCATAGGTGAGGATCAACAATCCTATAATTCACCCCTCCACTTT CASSIGEDQQSYNSPLHF NA few TRBJ1-6 TRBV28
TGTGCCAGCGATATAGGGAGCTCCTACAATGAGCAGTTCTTC CASDIGSSYNEQFF NA once TRBJ2-1 TRBV21-1
TGTGCCAGCAGCTGGGGACAGCCGAACACCGGGGAGCTGTTTTTT CASSWGQPNTGELFF TRBD1 NA TRBJ2-2 TRBV7-9
TGTGCCAGTAGTCCCCAAAGATCGGGACAGTTCAATCAGCCCCAGCATTTT CASSPQRSGQFNQPQHF TRBD1 NA TRBJ1-5 TRBV19
TGCGCCAGCAGCCAGGACCTAGCGGGAGATTCCTACAATGAGCAGTTCTTC CASSQDLAGDSYNEQFF TRBD2 NA TRBJ2-1 TRBV4-1
TGCAGCGTCGGTAACGGACAGATTGGCTACACCTTC CSVGNGQIGYTF NA once TRBJ1-2 TRBV29-1
TGTGCCAGCAGTCCGACAGGGAGTCCGTACAATGAGCAGTTCTTC CASSPTGSPYNEQFF TRBD1 once TRBJ2-1 TRBV27
TGTGCCAGTAGTATCCCGAACAGGGGGCGGACCGGGGAGCTGTTTTTT CASSIPNRGRTGELFF TRBD1 NA TRBJ2-2 TRBV19
TGTGCCAGCTCTCCCATTGTTCGACAGGGGAAGAACACCGGGGAGCTGTTTTTT CASSPIVRQGKNTGELFF TRBD1 NA TRBJ2-2 TRBV5-6
TGTGCCAGCAGAGGCGGGACAGCCATGAATTCACCCCTCCACTTT CASRGGTAMNSPLHF TRBD1 few TRBJ1-6 TRBV28
TGTGCCAGCTCGCCGAGTGACAGCTCCTACGAGCAGTACTTC CASSPSDSSYEQYF NA NA TRBJ2-7 TRBV18
TGTGCCAGCAGTTTCAACTTTCAAGAGACCCAGTACTTC CASSFNFQETQYF NA few TRBJ2-5 TRBV27
TGCGCCAGCAGCTCAGCGGGGGGGACCTACAATGAGCAGTTCTTC CASSSAGGTYNEQFF TRBD2 NA TRBJ2-1 TRBV5-1
TGTGCCAGCACCATTGACAATACTCCCCAGCCCCAGCATTTT CASTIDNTPQPQHF NA NA TRBJ1-5 TRBV28
TGTGCCAGCAGAACAGGGGCTCCTGGCTACACCTTC CASRTGAPGYTF TRBD1 NA TRBJ1-2 TRBV6-1
TGCGCCAGCAGTGAGTATCCCGGGAGAACCTACGAGCAGTACTTC CASSEYPGRTYEQYF NA NA TRBJ2-7 TRBV10-1
TGTGCCAGTCAACGGGGGGTCTTGAACACTGAAGCTTTCTTT CASQRGVLNTEAFF NA NA TRBJ1-1 TRBV25-1
TGTGCCTGGAAGACGACAGGGGGCACTGAAGCTTTCTTT CAWKTTGGTEAFF TRBD1 NA TRBJ1-1 TRBV30
TGTGCCAGCAGCTTCCCCCGCAGGGCTTTGAGCAATCAGCCCCAGCATTTT CASSFPRRALSNQPQHF NA NA TRBJ1-5 TRBV11-1
TGTGCCAGCAGCAAAGTAACCCGCTTGGACAGCAGCACCGGGGAGCTGTTTTTT CASSKVTRLDSSTGELFF NA NA TRBJ2-2 TRBV21-1
TGTGCCAGCAGTGGGACAGGGGGCTTGAATACGCAGTATTTT CASSGTGGLNTQYF TRBD1 once TRBJ2-3 TRBV28
TGTGCCTGGAGGGGACAGGGCCGGAATTCACCCCTCCACTTT CAWRGQGRNSPLHF TRBD1 NA TRBJ1-6 TRBV30
TGTGCCAGCAGCCCGGTCGGCACTGAAGCTTTCTTT CASSPVGTEAFF NA NA TRBJ1-1 TRBV5-8
TGTGCCAGCCAGCTAACAGGGGAGACCTTTTGGCAGTACTTC CASQLTGETFWQYF TRBD1 NA TRBJ2-7 TRBV14
TGTGCCAGTAGTTTACAGGGAAACACCGGGGAGCTGTTTTTT CASSLQGNTGELFF NA NA TRBJ2-2 TRBV19
TGTGCCATCAGTGACCCGGGACAAACGAACACTGAAGCTTTCTTT CAISDPGQTNTEAFF NA NA TRBJ1-1 TRBV10-3